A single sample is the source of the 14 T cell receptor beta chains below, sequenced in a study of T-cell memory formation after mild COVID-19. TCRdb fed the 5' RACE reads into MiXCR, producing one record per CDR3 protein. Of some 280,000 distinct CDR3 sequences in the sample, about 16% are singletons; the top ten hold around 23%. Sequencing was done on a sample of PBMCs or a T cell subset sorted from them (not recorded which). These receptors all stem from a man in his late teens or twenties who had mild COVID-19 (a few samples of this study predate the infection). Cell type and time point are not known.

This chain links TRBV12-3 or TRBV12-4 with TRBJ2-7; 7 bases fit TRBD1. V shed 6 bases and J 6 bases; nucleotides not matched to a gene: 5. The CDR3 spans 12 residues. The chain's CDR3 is CASSLDRVEQYV. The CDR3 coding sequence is TGTGCCAGCAGCCTAGACAGGGTCGAGCAGTACGTC.

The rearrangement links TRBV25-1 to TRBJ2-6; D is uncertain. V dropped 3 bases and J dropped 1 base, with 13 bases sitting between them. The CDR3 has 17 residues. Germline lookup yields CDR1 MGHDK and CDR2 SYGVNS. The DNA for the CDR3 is TGTGCCAGCAGTGAGTCGGGTTTAAAGTCTGGGGCCAACGTCCTGACTTTC. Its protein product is CASSESGLKSGANVLTF.

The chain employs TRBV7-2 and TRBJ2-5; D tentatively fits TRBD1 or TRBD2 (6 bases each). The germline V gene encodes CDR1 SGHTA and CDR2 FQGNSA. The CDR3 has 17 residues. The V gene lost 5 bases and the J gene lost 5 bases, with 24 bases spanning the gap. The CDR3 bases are TGTGCCAGCAGCCCGAGGGGGACTTACAGGGTGCGGGAGACCCAGTACTTC. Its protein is CASSPRGTYRVRETQYF.

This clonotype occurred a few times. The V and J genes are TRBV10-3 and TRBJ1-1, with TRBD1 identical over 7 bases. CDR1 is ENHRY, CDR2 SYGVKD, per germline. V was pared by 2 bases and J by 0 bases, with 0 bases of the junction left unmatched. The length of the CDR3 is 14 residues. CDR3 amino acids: CAISEGQVNTEAFF. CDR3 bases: TGTGCCATCAGTGAGGGACAGGTGAACACTGAAGCTTTCTTT.

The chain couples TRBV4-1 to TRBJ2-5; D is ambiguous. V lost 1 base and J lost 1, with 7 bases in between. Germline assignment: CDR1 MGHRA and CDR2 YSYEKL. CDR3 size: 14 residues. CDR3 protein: CASSQAWGQETQYF. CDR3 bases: TGCGCCAGCAGCCAAGCCTGGGGCCAAGAGACCCAGTACTTC.

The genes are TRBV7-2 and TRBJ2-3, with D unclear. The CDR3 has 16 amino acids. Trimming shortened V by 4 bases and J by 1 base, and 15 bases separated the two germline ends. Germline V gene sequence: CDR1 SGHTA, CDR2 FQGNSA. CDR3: CASSSPESDGTDTQYF. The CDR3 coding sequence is TGTGCCAGCAGCTCGCCGGAGAGTGATGGCACAGATACGCAGTATTTT.

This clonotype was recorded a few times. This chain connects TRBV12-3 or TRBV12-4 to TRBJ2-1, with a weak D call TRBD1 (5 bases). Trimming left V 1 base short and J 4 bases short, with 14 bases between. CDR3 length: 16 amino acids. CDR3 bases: TGTGCCAGCAGTTTAGGTTGGGGCTTGCAGTACAATGAGCAGTTCTTC. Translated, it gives CASSLGWGLQYNEQFF.

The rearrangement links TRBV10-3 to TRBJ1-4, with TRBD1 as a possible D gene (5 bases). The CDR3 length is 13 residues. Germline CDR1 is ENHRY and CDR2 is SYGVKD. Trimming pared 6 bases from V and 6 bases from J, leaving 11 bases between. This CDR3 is CAIRGGPDEKLFF. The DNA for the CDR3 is TGTGCCATCAGGGGGGGTCCCGATGAAAAACTGTTTTTT.

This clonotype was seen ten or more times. CDR3 bases: TGCGCCAGCAGCAGCGCCGGGACTTCCATTTTTGGCAAAAACATTCAGTACTTC. It translates to CASSSAGTSIFGKNIQYF. The chain carries TRBV5-1 and TRBJ2-4, with TRBD2 as a possible D gene (6 bases). V lost 4 bases and J lost 3, with 23 bases in between. CDR3 size: 18 residues. Germline lookup yields CDR1 SGHRS and CDR2 YFSETQ.

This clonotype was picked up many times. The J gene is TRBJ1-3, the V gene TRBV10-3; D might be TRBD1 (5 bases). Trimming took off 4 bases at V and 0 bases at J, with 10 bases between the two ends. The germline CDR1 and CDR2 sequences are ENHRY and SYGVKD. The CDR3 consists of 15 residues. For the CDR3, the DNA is TGTGCCATCAGTGTGGGGGACGTCTCTGGAAACACCATATATTTT. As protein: CAISVGDVSGNTIYF.

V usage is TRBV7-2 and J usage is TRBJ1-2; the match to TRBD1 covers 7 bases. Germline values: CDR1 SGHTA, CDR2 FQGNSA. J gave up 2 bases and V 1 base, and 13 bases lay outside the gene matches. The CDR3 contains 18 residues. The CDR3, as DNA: TGTGCCAGCAGCTTAGTGCCGGGGTCAGGGGGACACAACTATGGCTACACCTTC. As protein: CASSLVPGSGGHNYGYTF.

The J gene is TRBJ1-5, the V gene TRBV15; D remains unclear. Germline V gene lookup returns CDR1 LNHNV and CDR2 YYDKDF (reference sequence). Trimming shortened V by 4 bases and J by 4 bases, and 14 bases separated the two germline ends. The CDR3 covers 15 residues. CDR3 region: CATSTLDGINQPQHF. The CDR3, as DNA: TGTGCCACCAGCACCTTAGATGGGATAAATCAGCCCCAGCATTTT.

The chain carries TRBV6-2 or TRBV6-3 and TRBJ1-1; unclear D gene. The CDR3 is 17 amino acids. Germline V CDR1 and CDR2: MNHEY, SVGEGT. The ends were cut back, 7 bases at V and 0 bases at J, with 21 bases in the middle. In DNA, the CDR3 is TGTGCCAGCACACCTTTCAACAGCCGTCCTATGAACACTGAAGCTTTCTTT. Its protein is CASTPFNSRPMNTEAFF.

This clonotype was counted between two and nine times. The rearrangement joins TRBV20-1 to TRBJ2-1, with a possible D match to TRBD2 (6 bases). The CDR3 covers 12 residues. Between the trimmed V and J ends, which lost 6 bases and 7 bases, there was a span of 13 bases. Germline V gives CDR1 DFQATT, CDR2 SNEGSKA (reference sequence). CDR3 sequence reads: CSATGTSNEQFF. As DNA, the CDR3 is TGCAGTGCCACGGGGACTTCAAATGAGCAGTTCTTC.